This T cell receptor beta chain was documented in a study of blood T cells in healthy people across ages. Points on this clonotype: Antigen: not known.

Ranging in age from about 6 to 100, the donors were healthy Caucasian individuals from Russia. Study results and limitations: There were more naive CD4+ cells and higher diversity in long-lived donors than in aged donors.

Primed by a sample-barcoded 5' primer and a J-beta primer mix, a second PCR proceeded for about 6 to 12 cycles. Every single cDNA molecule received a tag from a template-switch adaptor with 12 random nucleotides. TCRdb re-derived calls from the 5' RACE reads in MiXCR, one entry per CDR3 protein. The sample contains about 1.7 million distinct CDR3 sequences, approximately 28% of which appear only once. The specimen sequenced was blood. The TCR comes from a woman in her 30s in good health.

The CDR3 sequence: CASSSSGTVGETQYF. In nucleotides, the CDR3 is TGTGCCAGCAGCTCGTCAGGGACAGTTGGGGAGACCCAGTACTTC. The chain recombines TRBV7-3 with TRBJ2-5; TRBD1 aligns across 7 bases. The CDR3 is 15 amino acids. The germline gives CDR1 SGHTA, CDR2 FQGTGA. V lost 4 bases to trimming and J lost 5 bases; unmatched junction nucleotides: 10.